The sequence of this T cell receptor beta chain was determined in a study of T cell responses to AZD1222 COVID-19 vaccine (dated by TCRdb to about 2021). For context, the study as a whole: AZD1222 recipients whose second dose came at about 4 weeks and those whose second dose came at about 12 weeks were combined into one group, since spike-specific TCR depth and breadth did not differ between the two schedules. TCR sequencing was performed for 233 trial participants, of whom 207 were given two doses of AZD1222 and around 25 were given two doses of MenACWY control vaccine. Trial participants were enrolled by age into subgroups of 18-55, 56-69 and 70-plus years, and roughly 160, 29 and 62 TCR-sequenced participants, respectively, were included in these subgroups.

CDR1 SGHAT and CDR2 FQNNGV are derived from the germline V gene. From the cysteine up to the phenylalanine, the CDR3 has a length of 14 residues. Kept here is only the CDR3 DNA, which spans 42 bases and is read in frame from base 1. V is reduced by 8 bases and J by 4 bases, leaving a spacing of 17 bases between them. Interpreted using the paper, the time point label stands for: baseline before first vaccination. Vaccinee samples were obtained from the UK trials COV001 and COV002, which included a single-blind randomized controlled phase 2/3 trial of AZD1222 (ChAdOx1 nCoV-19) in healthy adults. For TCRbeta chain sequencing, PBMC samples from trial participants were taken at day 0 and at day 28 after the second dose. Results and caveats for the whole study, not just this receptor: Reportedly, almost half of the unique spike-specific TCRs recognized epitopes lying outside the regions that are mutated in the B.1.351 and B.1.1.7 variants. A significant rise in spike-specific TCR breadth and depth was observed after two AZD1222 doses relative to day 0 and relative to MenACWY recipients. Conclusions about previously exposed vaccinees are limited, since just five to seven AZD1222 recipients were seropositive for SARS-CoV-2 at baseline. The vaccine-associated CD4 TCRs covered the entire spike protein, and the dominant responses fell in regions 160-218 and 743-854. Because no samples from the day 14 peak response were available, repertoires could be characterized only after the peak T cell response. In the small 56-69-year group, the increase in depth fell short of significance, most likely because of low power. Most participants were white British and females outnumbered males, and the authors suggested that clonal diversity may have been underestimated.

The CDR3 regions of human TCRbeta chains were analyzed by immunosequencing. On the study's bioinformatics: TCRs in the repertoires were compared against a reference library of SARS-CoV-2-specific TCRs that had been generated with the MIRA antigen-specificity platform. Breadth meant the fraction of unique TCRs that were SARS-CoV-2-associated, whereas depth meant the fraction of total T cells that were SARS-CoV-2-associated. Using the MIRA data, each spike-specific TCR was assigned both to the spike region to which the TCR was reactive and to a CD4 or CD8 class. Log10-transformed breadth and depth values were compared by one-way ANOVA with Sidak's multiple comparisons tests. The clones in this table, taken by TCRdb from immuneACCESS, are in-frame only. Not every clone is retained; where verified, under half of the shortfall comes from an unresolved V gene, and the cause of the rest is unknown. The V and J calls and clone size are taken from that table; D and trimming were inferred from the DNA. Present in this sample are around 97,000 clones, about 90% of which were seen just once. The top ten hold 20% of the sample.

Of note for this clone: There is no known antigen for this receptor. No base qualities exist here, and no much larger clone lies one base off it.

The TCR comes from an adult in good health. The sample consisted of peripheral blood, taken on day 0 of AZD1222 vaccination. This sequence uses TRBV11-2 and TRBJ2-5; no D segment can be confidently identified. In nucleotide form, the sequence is TGTGCCAGCCTGGAAAGGGTCGGCGGAGAGACCCAGTACTTC. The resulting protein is CASLERVGGETQYF.